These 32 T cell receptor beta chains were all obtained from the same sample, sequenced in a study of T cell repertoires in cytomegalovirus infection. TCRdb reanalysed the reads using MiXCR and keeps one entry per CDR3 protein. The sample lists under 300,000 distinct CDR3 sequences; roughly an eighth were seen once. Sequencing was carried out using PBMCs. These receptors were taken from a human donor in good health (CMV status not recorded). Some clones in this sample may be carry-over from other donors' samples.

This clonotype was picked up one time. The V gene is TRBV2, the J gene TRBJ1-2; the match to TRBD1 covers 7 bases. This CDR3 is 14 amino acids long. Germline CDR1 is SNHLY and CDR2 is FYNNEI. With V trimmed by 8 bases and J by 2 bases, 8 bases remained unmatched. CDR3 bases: TGTGCCAGCGCAGGGACAGTCCCAAACTATGGCTACACCTTC. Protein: CASAGTVPNYGYTF.

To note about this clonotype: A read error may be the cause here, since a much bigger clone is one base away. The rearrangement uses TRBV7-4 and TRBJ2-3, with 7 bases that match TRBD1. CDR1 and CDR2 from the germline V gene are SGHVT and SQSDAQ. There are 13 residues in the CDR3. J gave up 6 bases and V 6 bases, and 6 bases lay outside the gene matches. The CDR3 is CASRETGQDTQYF. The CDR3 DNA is TGTGCCAGCAGAGAGACAGGGCAGGATACGCAGTATTTT.

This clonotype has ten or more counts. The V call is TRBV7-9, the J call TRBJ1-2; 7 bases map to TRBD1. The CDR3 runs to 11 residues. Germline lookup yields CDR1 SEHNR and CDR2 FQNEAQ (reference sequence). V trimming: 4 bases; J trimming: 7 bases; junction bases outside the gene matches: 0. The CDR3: CASSSGGGYTF. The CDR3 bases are TGTGCCAGCAGCTCAGGGGGTGGCTACACCTTC.

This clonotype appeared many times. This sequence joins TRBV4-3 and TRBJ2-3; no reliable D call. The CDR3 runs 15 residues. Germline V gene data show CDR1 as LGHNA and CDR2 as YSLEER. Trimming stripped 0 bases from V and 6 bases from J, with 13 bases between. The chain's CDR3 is CASSQDALSLDTQYF. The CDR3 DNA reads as TGCGCCAGCAGCCAAGATGCCCTCTCCCTGGATACGCAGTATTTT.

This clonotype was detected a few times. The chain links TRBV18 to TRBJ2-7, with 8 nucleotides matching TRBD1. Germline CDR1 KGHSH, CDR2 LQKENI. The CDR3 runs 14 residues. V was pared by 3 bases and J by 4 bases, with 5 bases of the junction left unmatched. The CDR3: CASSPRQGRYEQYF. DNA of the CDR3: TGTGCCAGCTCACCGCGACAGGGGAGGTACGAGCAGTACTTC.

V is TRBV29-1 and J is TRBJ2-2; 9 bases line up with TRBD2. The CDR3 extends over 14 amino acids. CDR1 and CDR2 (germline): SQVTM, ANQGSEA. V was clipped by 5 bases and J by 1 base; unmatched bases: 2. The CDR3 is CSVHSGGNTGELFF. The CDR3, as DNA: TGCAGCGTTCATAGCGGGGGGAACACCGGGGAGCTGTTTTTT.

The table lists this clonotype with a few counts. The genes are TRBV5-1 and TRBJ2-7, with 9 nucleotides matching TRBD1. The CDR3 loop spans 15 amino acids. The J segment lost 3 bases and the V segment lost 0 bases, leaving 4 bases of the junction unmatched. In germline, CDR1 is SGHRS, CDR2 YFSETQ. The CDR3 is CASSLVTGGDYEQYF. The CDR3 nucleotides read TGCGCCAGCAGCTTGGTGACAGGGGGAGACTACGAGCAGTACTTC.

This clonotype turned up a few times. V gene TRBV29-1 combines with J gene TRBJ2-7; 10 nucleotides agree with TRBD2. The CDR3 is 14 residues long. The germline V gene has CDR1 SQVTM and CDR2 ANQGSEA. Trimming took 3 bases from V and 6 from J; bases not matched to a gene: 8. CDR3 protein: CSVDTSGVRGEQYF. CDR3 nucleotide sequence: TGCAGCGTTGATACTAGCGGGGTCCGCGGCGAGCAGTACTTC.

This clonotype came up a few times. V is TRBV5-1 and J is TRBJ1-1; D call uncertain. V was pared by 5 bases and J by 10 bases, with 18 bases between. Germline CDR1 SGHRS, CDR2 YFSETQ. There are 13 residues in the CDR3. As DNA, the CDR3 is TGCGCCAGCAGGGTGTTCGGCGTCGAGGGAGCTTTCTTT. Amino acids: CASRVFGVEGAFF.

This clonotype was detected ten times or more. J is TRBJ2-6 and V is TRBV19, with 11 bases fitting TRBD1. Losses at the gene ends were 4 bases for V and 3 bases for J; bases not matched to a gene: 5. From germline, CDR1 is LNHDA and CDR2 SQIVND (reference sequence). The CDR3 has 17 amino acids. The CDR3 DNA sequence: TGTGCCAGTAGTACAGGACAGGGGGCGGATGGGGCCAACGTCCTGACTTTC. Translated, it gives CASSTGQGADGANVLTF.

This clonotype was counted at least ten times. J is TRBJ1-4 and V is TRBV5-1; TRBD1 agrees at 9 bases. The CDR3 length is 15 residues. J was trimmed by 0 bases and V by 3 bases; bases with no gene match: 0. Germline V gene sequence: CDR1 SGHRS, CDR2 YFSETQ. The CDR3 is CASSWTGATNEKLFF. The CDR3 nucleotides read TGCGCCAGCAGCTGGACAGGGGCAACTAATGAAAAACTGTTTTTT.

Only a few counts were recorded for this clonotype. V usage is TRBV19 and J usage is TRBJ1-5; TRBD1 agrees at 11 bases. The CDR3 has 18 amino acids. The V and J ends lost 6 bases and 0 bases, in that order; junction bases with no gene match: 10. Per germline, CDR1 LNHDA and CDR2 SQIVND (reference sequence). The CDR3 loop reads CASSVTGTGGPSNQPQHF. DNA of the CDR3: TGTGCCAGTAGCGTGACCGGGACAGGGGGTCCTAGCAATCAGCCCCAGCATTTT.

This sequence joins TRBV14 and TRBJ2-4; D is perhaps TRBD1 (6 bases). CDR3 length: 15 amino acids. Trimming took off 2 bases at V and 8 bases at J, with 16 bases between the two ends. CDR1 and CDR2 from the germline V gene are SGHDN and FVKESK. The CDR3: CASSQTLRGLDIQYF. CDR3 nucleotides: TGTGCCAGCAGCCAAACCCTCAGGGGTTTGGACATTCAGTACTTC.

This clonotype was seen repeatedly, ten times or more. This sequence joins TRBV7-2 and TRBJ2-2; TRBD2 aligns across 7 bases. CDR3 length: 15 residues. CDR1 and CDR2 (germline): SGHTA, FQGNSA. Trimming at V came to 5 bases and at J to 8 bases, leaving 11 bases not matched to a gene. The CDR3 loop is CASSDRLAGSGELFF. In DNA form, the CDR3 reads TGTGCCAGCAGCGACCGACTAGCTGGGTCTGGGGAGCTGTTTTTT.

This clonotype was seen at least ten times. The CDR3: CASSPGSFTGEQYF. Written as DNA, the CDR3 is TGTGCCAGCAGCCCCGGGTCGTTTACGGGCGAGCAGTACTTC. V gene TRBV7-2 combines with J gene TRBJ2-7; D remains ambiguous. The V end lost 5 bases, the J end lost 6 bases, and 17 bases lay between the germline ends. CDR3 length: 14 amino acids. The germline V gene encodes CDR1 SGHTA and CDR2 FQGNSA.

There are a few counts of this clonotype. The CDR3 spells CSVVRYNEQFF. The CDR3 nucleotides read TGCAGCGTTGTGCGATACAATGAGCAGTTCTTC. The genes are TRBV29-1 and TRBJ2-1; D is ambiguous. The CDR3 has 11 residues. Germline CDR1 is SQVTM and CDR2 is ANQGSEA. V gave up 4 bases and J gave up 4 bases, with 5 bases separating them.

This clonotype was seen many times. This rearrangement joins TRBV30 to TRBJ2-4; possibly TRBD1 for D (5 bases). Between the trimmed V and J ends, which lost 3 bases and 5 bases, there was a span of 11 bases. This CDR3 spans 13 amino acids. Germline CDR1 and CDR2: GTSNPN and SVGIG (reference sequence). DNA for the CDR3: TGTGCCTGGAGCATCCAGGGCCAAAACATTCAGTACTTC. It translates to CAWSIQGQNIQYF.

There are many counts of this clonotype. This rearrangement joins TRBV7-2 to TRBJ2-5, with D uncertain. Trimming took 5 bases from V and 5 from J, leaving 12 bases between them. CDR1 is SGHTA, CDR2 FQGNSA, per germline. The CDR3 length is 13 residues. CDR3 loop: CASSLRARETQYF. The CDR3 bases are TGTGCCAGCAGCCTCCGGGCAAGGGAGACCCAGTACTTC.

The CDR3 DNA reads TGCAGTGCTAGAAATCTAGCGGGGGGACTAGCCAAAAACATTCAGTACTTC. It encodes CSARNLAGGLAKNIQYF. The chain recombines TRBV20-1 with TRBJ2-4; the match to TRBD2 covers 11 bases. The CDR3 runs 17 residues. In germline, CDR1 is DFQATT, CDR2 SNEGSKA (reference sequence). Trimming at V came to 2 bases and at J to 0 bases, leaving 6 bases not matched to a gene.

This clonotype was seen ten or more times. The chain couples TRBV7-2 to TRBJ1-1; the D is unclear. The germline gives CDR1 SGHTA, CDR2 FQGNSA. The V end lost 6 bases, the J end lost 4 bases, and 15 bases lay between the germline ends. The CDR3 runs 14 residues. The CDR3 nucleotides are TGTGCCAGCAGAATCCAAGGAGGAGCCACTGAAGCTTTCTTT. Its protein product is CASRIQGGATEAFF.

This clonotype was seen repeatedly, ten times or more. The CDR3 loop reads CASSPLGGGTEAFF. The CDR3, as DNA: TGTGCCAGTAGCCCTTTGGGGGGGGGCACTGAAGCTTTCTTT. This chain connects TRBV19 to TRBJ1-1; D may be TRBD1 (5 bases). Looked up from germline, CDR1 is LNHDA and CDR2 is SQIVND (reference sequence). V lost 6 bases and J 4 bases, leaving 15 bases between the germline ends. The CDR3 sequence is 14 residues long.

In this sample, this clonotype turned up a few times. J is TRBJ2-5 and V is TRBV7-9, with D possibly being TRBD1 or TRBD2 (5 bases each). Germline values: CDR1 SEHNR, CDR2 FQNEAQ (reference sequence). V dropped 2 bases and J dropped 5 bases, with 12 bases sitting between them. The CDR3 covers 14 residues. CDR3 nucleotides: TGTGCCAGCAGCTTACGGGGCCCCGCGGAGACCCAGTACTTC. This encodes CASSLRGPAETQYF. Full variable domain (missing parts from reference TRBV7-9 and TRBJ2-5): DTGVSQNPRHKITKRGQNVTFRCDPISEHNRLYWYRQTLGQGPEFLTYFQNEAQLEKSRLLSDRFSAERPKGSFSTLEIQRTEQGDSAMYLCASSLRGPAETQYFGPGTRLLVL.

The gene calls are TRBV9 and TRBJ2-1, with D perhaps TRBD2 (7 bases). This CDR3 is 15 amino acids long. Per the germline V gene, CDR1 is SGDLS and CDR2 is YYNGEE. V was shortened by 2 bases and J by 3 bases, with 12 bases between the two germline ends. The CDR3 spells CASSVGGGGYNEQFF. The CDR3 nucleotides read TGTGCCAGCAGCGTGGGGGGAGGGGGCTACAATGAGCAGTTCTTC.

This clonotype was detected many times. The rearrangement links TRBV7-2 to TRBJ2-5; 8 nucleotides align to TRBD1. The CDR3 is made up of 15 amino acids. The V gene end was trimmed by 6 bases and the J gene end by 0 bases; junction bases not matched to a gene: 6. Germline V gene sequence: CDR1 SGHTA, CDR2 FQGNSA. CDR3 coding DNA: TGTGCCAGCAGTTTCACAGGGGGAGACCAAGAGACCCAGTACTTC. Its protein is CASSFTGGDQETQYF.

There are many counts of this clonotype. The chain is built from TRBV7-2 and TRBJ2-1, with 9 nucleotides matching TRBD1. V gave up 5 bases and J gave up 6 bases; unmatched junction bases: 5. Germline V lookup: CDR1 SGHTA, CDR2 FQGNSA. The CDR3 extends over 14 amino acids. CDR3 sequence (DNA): TGTGCCAGCAGCGGGGACAGGGTTGCCAATGAGCAGTTCTTC. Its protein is CASSGDRVANEQFF. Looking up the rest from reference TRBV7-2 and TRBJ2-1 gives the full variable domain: GAGVSQSPSNKVTEKGKDVELRCDPISGHTALYWYRQSLGQGLEFLIYFQGNSAPDKSGLPSDRFSAERTGGSVSTLTIQRTQQEDSAVYLCASSGDRVANEQFFGPGTRLTVL.

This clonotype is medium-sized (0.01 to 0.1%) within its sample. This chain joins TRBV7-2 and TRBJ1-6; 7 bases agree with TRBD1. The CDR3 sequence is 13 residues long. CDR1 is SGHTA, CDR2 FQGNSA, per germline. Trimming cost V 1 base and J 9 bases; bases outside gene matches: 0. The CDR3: CASSLGQGSPLHF. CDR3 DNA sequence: TGTGCCAGCAGCTTAGGACAGGGTTCACCCCTCCACTTT.

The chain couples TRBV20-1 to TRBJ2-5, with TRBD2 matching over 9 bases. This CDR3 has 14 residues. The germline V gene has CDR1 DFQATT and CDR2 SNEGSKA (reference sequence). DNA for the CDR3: TGCAGCGGGACTAGCCCCTACGGTCAAGAGACCCAGTACTTC. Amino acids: CSGTSPYGQETQYF.

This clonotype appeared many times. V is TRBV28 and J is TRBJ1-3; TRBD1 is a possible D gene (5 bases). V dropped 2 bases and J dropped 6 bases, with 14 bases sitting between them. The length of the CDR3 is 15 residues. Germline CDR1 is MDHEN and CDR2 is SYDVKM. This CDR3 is CASSLLGPGENTIYF. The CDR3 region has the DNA TGTGCCAGCAGTTTACTGGGGCCCGGGGAAAACACCATATATTTT.

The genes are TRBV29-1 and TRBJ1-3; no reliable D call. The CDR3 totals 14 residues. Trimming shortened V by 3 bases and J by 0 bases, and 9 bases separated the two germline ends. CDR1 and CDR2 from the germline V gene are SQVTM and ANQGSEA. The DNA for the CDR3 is TGCAGCGTTGATAGGGCCCTCTCTGGAAACACCATATATTTT. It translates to CSVDRALSGNTIYF.

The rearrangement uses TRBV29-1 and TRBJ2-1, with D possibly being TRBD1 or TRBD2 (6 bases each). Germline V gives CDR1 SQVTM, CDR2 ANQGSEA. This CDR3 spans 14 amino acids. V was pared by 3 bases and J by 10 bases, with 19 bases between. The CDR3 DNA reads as TGCAGCGTTGACCTAGGGGGGCCGGCGTGGGAGCAGTTCTTC. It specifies CSVDLGGPAWEQFF.

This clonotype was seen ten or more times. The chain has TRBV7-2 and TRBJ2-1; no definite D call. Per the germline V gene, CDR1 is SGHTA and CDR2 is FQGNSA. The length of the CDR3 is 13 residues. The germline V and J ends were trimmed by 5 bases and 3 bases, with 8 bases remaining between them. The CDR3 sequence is CASSPPLYNEQFF. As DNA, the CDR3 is TGTGCCAGCAGCCCCCCCCTCTACAATGAGCAGTTCTTC. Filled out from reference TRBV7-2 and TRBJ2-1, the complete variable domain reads GAGVSQSPSNKVTEKGKDVELRCDPISGHTALYWYRQSLGQGLEFLIYFQGNSAPDKSGLPSDRFSAERTGGSVSTLTIQRTQQEDSAVYLCASSPPLYNEQFFGPGTRLTVL.

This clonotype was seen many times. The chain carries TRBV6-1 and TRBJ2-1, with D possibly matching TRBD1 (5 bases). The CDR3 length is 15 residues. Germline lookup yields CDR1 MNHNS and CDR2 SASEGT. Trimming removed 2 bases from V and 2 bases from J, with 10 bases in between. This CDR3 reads CASSESQGTYNEQFF. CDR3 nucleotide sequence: TGTGCCAGCAGTGAATCGCAGGGTACCTACAATGAGCAGTTCTTC.